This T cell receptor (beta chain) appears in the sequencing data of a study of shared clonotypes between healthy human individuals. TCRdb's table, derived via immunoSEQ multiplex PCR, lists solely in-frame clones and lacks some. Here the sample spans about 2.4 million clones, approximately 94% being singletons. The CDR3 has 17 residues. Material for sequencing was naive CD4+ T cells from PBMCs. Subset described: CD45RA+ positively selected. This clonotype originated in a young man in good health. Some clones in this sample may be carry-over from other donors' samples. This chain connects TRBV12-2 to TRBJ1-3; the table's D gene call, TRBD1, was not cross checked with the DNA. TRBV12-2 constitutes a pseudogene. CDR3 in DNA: TGTGCAAGTCGCCAGGACTTTACGGACAGATGTAGAAACACCATATATTTT. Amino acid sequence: CASRQDFTDRCRNTIYF.